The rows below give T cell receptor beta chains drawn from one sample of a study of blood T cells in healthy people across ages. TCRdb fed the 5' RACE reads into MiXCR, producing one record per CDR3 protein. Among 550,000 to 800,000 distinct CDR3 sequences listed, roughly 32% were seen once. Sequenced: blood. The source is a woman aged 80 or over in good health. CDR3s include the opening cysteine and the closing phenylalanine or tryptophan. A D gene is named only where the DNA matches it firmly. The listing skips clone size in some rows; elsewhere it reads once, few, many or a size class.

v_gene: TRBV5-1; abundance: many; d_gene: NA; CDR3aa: CASSSGRSYGYTF
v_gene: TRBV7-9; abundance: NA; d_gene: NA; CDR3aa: CASSLIVAGYYEQYF
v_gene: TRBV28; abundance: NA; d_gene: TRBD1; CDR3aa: CASSYRTGSYEQYF
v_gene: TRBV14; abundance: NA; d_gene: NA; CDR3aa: CASSPDGAGRFTDTQYF
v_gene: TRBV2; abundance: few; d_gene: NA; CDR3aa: CASRSSLSNQPQHF
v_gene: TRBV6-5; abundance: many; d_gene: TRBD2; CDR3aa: CASSTLAGADTQYF
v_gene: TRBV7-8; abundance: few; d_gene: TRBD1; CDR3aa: CASSERTGKNSPLHF
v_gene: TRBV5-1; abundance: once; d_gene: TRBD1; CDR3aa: CASVRDRGLTDTQYF
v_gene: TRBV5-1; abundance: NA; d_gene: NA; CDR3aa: CASSAGGNQETQYF
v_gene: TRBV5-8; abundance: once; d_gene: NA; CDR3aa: CASSLYSATNEKLFF
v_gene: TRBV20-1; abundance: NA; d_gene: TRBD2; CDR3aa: CSARAAGRTDTQYF
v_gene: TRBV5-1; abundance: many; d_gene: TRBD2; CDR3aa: CASSNQAGAGANVLTF
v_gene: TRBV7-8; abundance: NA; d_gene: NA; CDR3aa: CASSFSGASNQPQHF